Below are 10 T cell receptor beta chains sequenced from a single sample in a study of regulatory T cells in long-lasting Graves disease. Arm-PCR with iRepertoire HTBI primers amplified the CDR3 regions for these TCR beta libraries. TCRdb re-analysed the multiplex PCR reads in MiXCR, keeping a single row per CDR3 protein. Here the sample spans over 250,000 distinct CDR3 sequences, around a fifth being singletons. Time point noted: persistent/refractory GD, antithyroid drugs over 5 years with positive TRAb. PBMCs were the source of the RNA used for TCR sequencing. Material: peripheral blood mononuclear cells (PBMCs), obtained when the disease was refractory, from a patient treated with antithyroid drugs. The receptors shown here come from a female donor with Graves disease.

This clonotype was seen ten or more times. The genes are TRBV7-2 and TRBJ1-2; the D is unclear. The CDR3 is 12 amino acids. Trimming removed 2 bases at V and 4 bases at J, with 5 bases between. Germline CDR1 is SGHTA and CDR2 is FQGNSA. CDR3 sequence reads: CASSLYSYGYTF. For the CDR3, the DNA is TGTGCCAGCAGCTTATACTCCTATGGCTACACCTTC. Looking up the rest from reference TRBV7-2 and TRBJ1-2 gives the full variable domain: GAGVSQSPSNKVTEKGKDVELRCDPISGHTALYWYRQSLGQGLEFLIYFQGNSAPDKSGLPSDRFSAERTGGSVSTLTIQRTQQEDSAVYLCASSLYSYGYTFGSGTRLTVV.

This clonotype was found many times. This chain joins TRBV6-2 or TRBV6-3 and TRBJ1-5, with 7 positions matching TRBD1. The ends lost 2 bases at V and 7 bases at J; junction bases unmatched: 8. The CDR3 contains 15 residues. Germline CDR1 is MNHEY and CDR2 is SVGEGT. The CDR3 nucleotides read TGTGCCAGCAGTTACCCCCGGACAGGCGGACAGCCCCAGCATTTT. Amino acids: CASSYPRTGGQPQHF.

This clonotype was seen repeatedly, ten times or more. The V and J genes are TRBV12-3 or TRBV12-4 and TRBJ1-4; D not resolved. The V and J ends lost 4 bases and 5 bases respectively, with 11 bases between them. The CDR3 sequence is 14 residues long. The CDR3 loop reads CASSWTSENEKLFF. CDR3 sequence (DNA): TGTGCCAGCAGTTGGACTTCTGAGAATGAAAAACTGTTTTTT.

The chain employs TRBV20-1 and TRBJ1-1; perhaps TRBD1 as D (5 bases). This CDR3 has 9 amino acids. Germline CDR1 is DFQATT and CDR2 is SNEGSKA (reference sequence). CDR3 coding DNA: TGCAACCCCGAGGGGGAAGCTTTCTTT. Its protein product is CNPEGEAFF.

Many counts were recorded for this clonotype. V is TRBV11-2 and J is TRBJ2-7; TRBD1 agrees at 10 bases. Germline loops: CDR1 SGHAT, CDR2 FQNNGV. J gave up 6 bases and V 4 bases, and 6 bases lay outside the gene matches. The CDR3 runs to 14 residues. The CDR3 nucleotides read TGTGCCAGCAGCTCCTGGGACAGGGGAAGCGAGCAGTACTTC. Translation gives CASSSWDRGSEQYF.

This clonotype turned up a few times. A junction end diverges from the germline sequence, so it may reflect a read error. The rearrangement joins TRBV28 to TRBJ2-5, with D possibly matching TRBD2 (5 bases). The CDR3 spans 17 residues. CDR1 MDHEN and CDR2 SYDVKM come from the germline V gene. CDR3: CASSHKYPIRGQEIQYF. The CDR3, as DNA: TGTGCCAGCAGCCATAAATACCCCATTCGCGGGCAAGAGATCCAGTACTTC.

Comments on this clonotype: This sequence may be a read error, since a much larger clone differs from it by one base. The genes are TRBV6-2 or TRBV6-3 and TRBJ2-7; 10 positions agree with TRBD2. The CDR3 loop spans 16 amino acids. Germline V gene data show CDR1 as MNHEY and CDR2 as SVGEGT. In nucleotides, the CDR3 is TGTGGCAGCAGTTACTTGGGGCTAGCGGGAGACTACGAGCAGTACTTC. Protein product: CGSSYLGLAGDYEQYF.

A remark on this clonotype: Being one base from a much bigger clone, this may be a read error. V is TRBV19 and J is TRBJ1-3; D gene unclear. Germline CDR1 reads LNHDA; CDR2 reads SQIVND (reference sequence). With 9 bases removed from V and 3 bases from J, the gap between germline ends came to 6 bases. This CDR3 is built from 11 residues. CDR3 amino acids: CASKIGNTIYF. CDR3 nucleotide sequence: TGTGCCAGCAAGATTGGAAACACCATATATTTT.

This clonotype was picked up many times. The chain links TRBV28 to TRBJ2-7; no firm D call. V lost 7 bases, J lost 7 bases, and 23 bases lay in between. Germline-derived CDR1 and CDR2 are MDHEN and SYDVKM. CDR3 length equals 15 residues. The CDR3 DNA is TGTGCCAGCATGCCCGACGCAGGAAACTACCTGGAGCAGTACTTC. It is translated as CASMPDAGNYLEQYF.

The sample holds many counts of this clonotype. The V gene is TRBV27, the J gene TRBJ1-1; the match to TRBD1 covers 7 bases. This CDR3 is built from 13 residues. With V trimmed by 5 bases and J by 3 bases, 3 bases remained unmatched. Looked up from germline, CDR1 is MNHEY and CDR2 is SMNVEV (reference sequence). CDR3 region: CASSRTGDTEAFF. Written as DNA, the CDR3 is TGTGCCAGCAGTAGAACAGGGGACACTGAAGCTTTCTTT.